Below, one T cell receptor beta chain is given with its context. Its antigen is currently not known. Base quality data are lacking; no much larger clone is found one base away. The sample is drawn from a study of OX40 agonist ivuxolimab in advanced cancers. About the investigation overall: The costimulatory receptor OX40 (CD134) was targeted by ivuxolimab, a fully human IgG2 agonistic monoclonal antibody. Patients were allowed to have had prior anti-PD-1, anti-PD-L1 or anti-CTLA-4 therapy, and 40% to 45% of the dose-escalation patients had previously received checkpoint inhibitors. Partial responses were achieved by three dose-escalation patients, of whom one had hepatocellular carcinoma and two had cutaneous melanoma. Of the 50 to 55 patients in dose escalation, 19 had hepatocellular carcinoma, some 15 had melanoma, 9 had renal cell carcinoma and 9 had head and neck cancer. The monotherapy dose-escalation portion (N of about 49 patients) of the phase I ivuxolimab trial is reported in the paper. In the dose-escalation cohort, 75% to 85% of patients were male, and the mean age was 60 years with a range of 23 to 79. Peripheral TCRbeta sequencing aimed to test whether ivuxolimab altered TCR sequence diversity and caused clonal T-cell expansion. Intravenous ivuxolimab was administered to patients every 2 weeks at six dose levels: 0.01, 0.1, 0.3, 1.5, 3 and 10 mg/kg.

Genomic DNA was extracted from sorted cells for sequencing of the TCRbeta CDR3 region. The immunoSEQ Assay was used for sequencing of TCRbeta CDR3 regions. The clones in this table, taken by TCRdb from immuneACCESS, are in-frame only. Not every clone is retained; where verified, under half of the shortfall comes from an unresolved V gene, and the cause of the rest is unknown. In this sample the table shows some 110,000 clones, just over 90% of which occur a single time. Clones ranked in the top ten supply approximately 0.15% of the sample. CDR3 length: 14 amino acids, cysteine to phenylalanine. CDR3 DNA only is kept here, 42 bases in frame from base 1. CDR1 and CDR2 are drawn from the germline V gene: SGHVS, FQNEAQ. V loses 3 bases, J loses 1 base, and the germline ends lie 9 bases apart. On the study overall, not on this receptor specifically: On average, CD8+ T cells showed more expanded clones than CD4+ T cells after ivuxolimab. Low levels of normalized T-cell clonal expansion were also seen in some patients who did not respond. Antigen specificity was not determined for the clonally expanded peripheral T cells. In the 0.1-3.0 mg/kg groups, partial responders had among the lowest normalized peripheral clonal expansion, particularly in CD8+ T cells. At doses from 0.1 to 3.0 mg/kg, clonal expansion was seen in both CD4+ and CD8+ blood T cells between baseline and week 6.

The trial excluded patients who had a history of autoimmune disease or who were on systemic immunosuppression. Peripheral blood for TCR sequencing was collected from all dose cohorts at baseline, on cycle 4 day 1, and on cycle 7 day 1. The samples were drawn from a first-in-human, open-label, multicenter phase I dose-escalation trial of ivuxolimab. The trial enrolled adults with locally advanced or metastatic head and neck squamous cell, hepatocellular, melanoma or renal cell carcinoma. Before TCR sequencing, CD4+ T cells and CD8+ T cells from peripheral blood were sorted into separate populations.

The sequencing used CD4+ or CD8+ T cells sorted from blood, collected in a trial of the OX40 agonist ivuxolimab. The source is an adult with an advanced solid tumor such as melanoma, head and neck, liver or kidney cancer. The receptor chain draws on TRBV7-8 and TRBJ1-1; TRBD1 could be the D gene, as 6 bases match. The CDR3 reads CASSLRTENTEAFF. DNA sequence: TGTGCCAGCAGCTTGAGGACAGAGAACACTGAAGCTTTCTTT.